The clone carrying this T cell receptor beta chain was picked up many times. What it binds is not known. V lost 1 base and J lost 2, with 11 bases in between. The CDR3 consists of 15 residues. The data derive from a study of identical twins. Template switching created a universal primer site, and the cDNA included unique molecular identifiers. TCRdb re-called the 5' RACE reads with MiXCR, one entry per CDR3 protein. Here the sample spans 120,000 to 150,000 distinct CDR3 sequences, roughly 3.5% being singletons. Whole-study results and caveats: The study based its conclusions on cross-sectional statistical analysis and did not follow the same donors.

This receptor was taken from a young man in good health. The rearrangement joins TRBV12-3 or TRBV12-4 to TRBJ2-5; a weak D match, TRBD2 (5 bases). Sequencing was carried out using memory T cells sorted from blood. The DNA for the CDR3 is TGTGCCAGCAGTTTAGGTCTAGCAGAACAAGAGACCCAGTACTTC. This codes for CASSLGLAEQETQYF.